The 9 T cell receptor beta chains presented below share a single source sample, sequenced in a study of blood T cell repertoires in COVID-19. Assay used: immunoSEQ multiplex PCR; TCRdb lists only in-frame clones, some missing. The table shows 100,000 to 120,000 clones, with roughly four fifths occurring only once. The sample was peripheral blood. Receptors originate from a woman in her sixties or seventies with acute or convalescent COVID-19.

The rearrangement joins TRBV2 to TRBJ1-1, with D maybe TRBD1 (5 bases). The germline gives CDR1 SNHLY, CDR2 FYNNEI. The ends were cut back, 7 bases at V and 4 bases at J, with 19 bases in the middle. The CDR3 is made up of 15 amino acids. The chain's CDR3 is CASMDGRGIVTEAFF. The CDR3 DNA reads TGTGCCAGCATGGACGGACGGGGGATTGTCACTGAAGCTTTCTTT.

V usage is TRBV13 and J usage is TRBJ1-6, with 10 nucleotides matching TRBD1. The CDR3 length is 14 residues. V lost 5 bases and J lost 10; bases outside the gene matches: 5. The V gene's germline CDR1 is PRHDT and CDR2 FYEKMQ (reference sequence). In nucleotides, the CDR3 is TGTGCCAGCAGCCCGGGACAGGGGTCATCACCCCTCCACTTT. Protein: CASSPGQGSSPLHF.

This chain connects TRBV6-5 to TRBJ1-2; 11 positions match TRBD1. CDR3 size: 15 residues. The V gene end was trimmed by 3 bases and the J gene end by 7 bases; junction bases not matched to a gene: 7. Germline CDR1 MNHEY, CDR2 SVGAGI. The CDR3 DNA reads as TGTGCCAGCAGTTATGGGGGACAGGGGGGAGTTGGCTACACCTTC. Amino acids: CASSYGGQGGVGYTF.

The CDR3 loop is CASSYLVSTGTEAFF. CDR3 nucleotide sequence: TGTGCCAGCAGTTATCTGGTCTCAACGGGCACTGAAGCTTTCTTT. The rearrangement joins TRBV6-5 to TRBJ1-1; no firm D call. From germline, CDR1 is MNHEY and CDR2 SVGAGI. There are 15 residues in the CDR3. Trimming left V 3 bases short and J 4 bases short, with 15 bases between.

The chain combines TRBV6-5 with TRBJ2-7; 8 nucleotides line up with TRBD1. The trim removed 5 bases at V and 5 bases at J, leaving 2 bases unmatched. CDR3 size: 12 residues. Per the germline V gene, CDR1 is MNHEY and CDR2 is SVGAGI. CDR3 DNA: TGTGCCAGCAGTAGGACAGGGCACGAGCAGTACTTC. This translates into CASSRTGHEQYF.

This clone was seen a single time. The chain links TRBV11-3 to TRBJ2-3; D not resolved. Germline V lookup: CDR1 SGHNT, CDR2 YENEEA. This CDR3 comprises 15 residues. Trimming removed 7 bases at V and 1 base at J, with 15 bases between. CDR3 sequence (DNA): TGTGCCAGCAAGCCCGCCGCGGTCCGCACAGATACGCAGTATTTT. It specifies CASKPAAVRTDTQYF. Looking up the rest from reference TRBV11-3 and TRBJ2-3 gives the full variable domain: EAGVVQSPRYKIIEKKQPVAFWCNPISGHNTLYWYLQNLGQGPELLIRYENEEAVDDSQLPKDRFSAERLKGVDSTLKIQPAELGDSAVYLCASKPAAVRTDTQYFGPGTRLTVL.

The table lists this clone with a count of one. The chain recombines TRBV7-9 with TRBJ1-2; the match to TRBD1 covers 8 bases. The CDR3 runs 16 residues. Looked up from germline, CDR1 is SEHNR and CDR2 is FQNEAQ (reference sequence). The V and J ends lost 1 base and 2 bases, in that order; junction bases with no gene match: 6. The CDR3 DNA is TGTGCCAGCAGCTTAGTCCTGGGACAGGTGAACTATGGCTACACCTTC. It is translated as CASSLVLGQVNYGYTF.

This clone was found once. The chain carries TRBV30 and TRBJ1-1; 8 bases line up with TRBD1. J was trimmed by 2 bases and V by 5 bases; bases with no gene match: 1. The CDR3 is 12 residues long. The germline V gene has CDR1 GTSNPN and CDR2 SVGIG (reference sequence). The CDR3 is CAWDRGNTEAFF. The CDR3 region has the DNA TGTGCCTGGGACAGGGGAAACACTGAAGCTTTCTTT.

This chain uses TRBV6-5 with TRBJ2-2; the D gene is possibly TRBD1 (6 bases). V lost 10 bases to trimming and J lost 6 bases, with 15 bases between them. The CDR3 extends over 13 amino acids. Per the germline V gene, CDR1 is MNHEY and CDR2 is SVGAGI. The CDR3 loop is CATSLQGAGELFF. The DNA of the CDR3 is TGTGCCACTTCGTTACAGGGCGCCGGGGAGCTGTTTTTT.